This TCR beta chain was profiled in a study of beta chain features in type 1 diabetes. Study-wide points: Shortening that was moderate but significant affected the TCRB CDR3s of Type 1 diabetes patients in all four CD4+ subsets. Naive, central memory and Treg TCRB repertoires appeared more alike in patients than in healthy donors.

Germline CDR1 reads MGHDK; CDR2 reads SYGVNS. The CDR3 is 12 amino acids. Trimming took off 6 bases at V and 6 bases at J, with 11 bases between the two ends. Every isolated RNA sample was fully reverse transcribed, so sequencing captured expressed TCRB transcripts. Clones were read by immunoSEQ multiplex PCR, and TCRdb kept only the in-frame ones, dropping some. Here the sample spans tens of thousands of clones, around 50% being singletons. Points on this clone: Its target is not known.

Sequencing was carried out using Tregs from blood. The chain uses TRBV25-1 and TRBJ1-1; D is unresolved. This clonotype was obtained from a woman aged 35 to 49 with type 1 diabetes. CDR3 residues: CASRDLLAEAFF. The CDR3, as DNA: TGTGCCAGCAGGGACTTGCTGGCTGAAGCTTTCTTT.